This paragraph covers one T cell receptor beta chain sequence. This entry is derived from a study of PD-1 blockade in classical Hodgkin lymphoma. The time point here: newly diagnosed, previously untreated cHL patient sample. The CDR3 sequence is 13 residues long. V lost 5 bases and J lost 10; bases outside the gene matches: 9. Germline-derived CDR1 and CDR2 are MNHEY and SMNVEV (reference sequence). Assay used: immunoSEQ multiplex PCR; TCRdb lists only in-frame clones, some missing. The data contain around 50,000 clones, approximately 91% of them seen just once; the ten biggest clones take up under 5%.

The receptor's source is a human donor with classical Hodgkin lymphoma. J is TRBJ1-1 and V is TRBV27; 8 bases line up with TRBD1. The specimen sequenced was peripheral blood mononuclear cells (PBMCs). The CDR3 DNA is TGTGCCAGCAGTCCCAGGGGGCTTCTGAGAGCTTTCTTT. Translation gives CASSPRGLLRAFF.